This entry lists 24 T cell receptor beta chains sequenced from one sample in a study of blood T cell repertoires in COVID-19. Assay used: immunoSEQ multiplex PCR; TCRdb lists only in-frame clones, some missing. This sample carries 150,000 to 200,000 clones, around 77% of them seen once, and the ten largest clones take around 3%. The sequencing sample was made of peripheral blood. These receptors originate from an older man with acute or convalescent COVID-19.

V gene TRBV10-3 combines with J gene TRBJ2-2, with 10 nucleotides matching TRBD1. This CDR3 is 16 amino acids long. Germline V gene lookup returns CDR1 ENHRY and CDR2 SYGVKD. The V gene end was trimmed by 6 bases and the J gene end by 5 bases; junction bases not matched to a gene: 9. CDR3 region: CAISLGTGATTGELFF. CDR3 sequence (DNA): TGTGCCATCAGCCTCGGGACAGGGGCGACGACCGGGGAGCTGTTTTTT.

The chain uses TRBV21-1 and TRBJ2-6; the table's D call of TRBD1 was not tested on the DNA. TRBV21-1 is a listed pseudogene. CDR3 length equals 18 residues. This CDR3 is CASSKRTGQNSGANVLTF. CDR3 nucleotides: TGTGCCAGCAGCAAACGTACGGGACAGAACTCTGGGGCCAACGTCCTGACTTTC.

The chain joins TRBV7-6 to TRBJ1-1, with 7 bases fitting TRBD1. This CDR3 is 15 amino acids long. Germline loops: CDR1 SGHVS, CDR2 FNYEAQ. Trimming cost V 2 bases and J 6 bases; bases outside gene matches: 9. This CDR3 is CASSLSPQGSSEAFF. The DNA of the CDR3 is TGTGCCAGCAGCTTATCGCCACAGGGGAGTTCTGAAGCTTTCTTT.

The V and J genes are TRBV5-1 and TRBJ2-5; 15 nucleotides match TRBD2. V shed 4 bases and J 5 bases; nucleotides not matched to a gene: 6. CDR3 length: 16 amino acids. Germline V gives CDR1 SGHRS, CDR2 YFSETQ. The CDR3 region has the DNA TGCGCCAGCAGCCGGACTAGCGGGGGGGGCCGGGAGACCCAGTACTTC. This gives the protein CASSRTSGGGRETQYF.

This clone has a single count. V usage is TRBV9 and J usage is TRBJ2-7; 8 nucleotides match TRBD1. The junction had 6 bases not matched to a gene; V was cut back by 3 bases and J by 4 bases. CDR1 is SGDLS, CDR2 YYNGEE, per germline. This CDR3 is 14 amino acids long. CDR3 in amino acids: CASSARTGPYEQYF. The CDR3 DNA reads TGTGCCAGCAGCGCACGGACAGGGCCTTACGAGCAGTACTTC. Looking up the rest from reference TRBV9 and TRBJ2-7 gives the full variable domain: DSGVTQTPKHLITATGQRVTLRCSPRSGDLSVYWYQQSLDQGLQFLIQYYNGEERAKGNILERFSAQQFPDLHSELNLSSLELGDSALYFCASSARTGPYEQYFGPGTRLTVT.

The chain employs TRBV12-5 and TRBJ2-7, with TRBD1 matching over 11 bases. In germline, CDR1 is LGHNT, CDR2 FRNRAP. The CDR3 covers 14 residues. V lost 5 bases to trimming and J lost 5 bases; unmatched junction nucleotides: 5. As DNA, the CDR3 is TGTGCTAGTGGTAAAGGGGACAGGGGGAACGAGCAGTACTTC. It encodes CASGKGDRGNEQYF.

This clone came up a few times. V usage is TRBV30 and J usage is TRBJ2-2, with 9 bases fitting TRBD2. Germline CDR1 is GTSNPN and CDR2 is SVGIG (reference sequence). Trimming at V came to 3 bases and at J to 2 bases, leaving 4 bases not matched to a gene. The length of the CDR3 is 15 residues. The CDR3 DNA sequence: TGTGCCTGGAGGCTTAGCGGGAGTAACACCGGGGAGCTGTTTTTT. As protein: CAWRLSGSNTGELFF.

The J gene is TRBJ2-1, the V gene TRBV14; 9 bases line up with TRBD2. Trimming took 0 bases from V and 9 from J; bases not matched to a gene: 6. Germline CDR1 and CDR2: SGHDN and FVKESK. This CDR3 contains 15 residues. CDR3 sequence reads: CASSQDPSGKAEQFF. In DNA, the CDR3 is TGTGCCAGCAGCCAAGACCCTAGCGGGAAGGCTGAGCAGTTCTTC.

The genes are TRBV2 and TRBJ2-1, with D hard to call. V lost 0 bases and J lost 9, with 3 bases in between. This CDR3 has 11 amino acids. Germline assignment: CDR1 SNHLY and CDR2 FYNNEI. CDR3 in DNA: TGTGCCAGCAGTGAAGCCGGTGAGCAGTTCTTC. Its protein product is CASSEAGEQFF.

This chain links TRBV14 with TRBJ1-5, with D unclear. This CDR3 has 16 residues. V was pared by 0 bases and J by 0 bases, with 9 bases between. CDR1 is SGHDN, CDR2 FVKESK, per germline. The DNA of the CDR3 is TGTGCCAGCAGCCAAGAGGGCGAAAATAGCAATCAGCCCCAGCATTTT. It yields the protein CASSQEGENSNQPQHF.

Remarks on this clone: The junction shows a germline mismatch at one end, possibly a read error. V gene TRBV6-6 combines with J gene TRBJ2-5, with 11 positions matching TRBD1. Looked up from germline, CDR1 is MNHNY and CDR2 is SVGAGI (reference sequence). The CDR3 is 15 residues long. CDR3 sequence (DNA): TGTGCCAGCAGTCACTCCGGGACAGGGGGAGAGACCCAGTACTTC. Its translation: CASSHSGTGGETQYF.

The chain couples TRBV12-3 or TRBV12-4 to TRBJ2-5; D ambiguous. The CDR3 runs 13 residues. V was shortened by 1 base and J by 3 bases, with 6 bases between the two germline ends. The chain's CDR3 is CASSLVAKETQYF. The CDR3 region has the DNA TGTGCCAGCAGTTTAGTGGCCAAAGAGACCCAGTACTTC.

The chain joins TRBV19 to TRBJ1-5; D is ambiguous. V dropped 2 bases and J dropped 6 bases, with 14 bases sitting between them. The CDR3 runs to 15 residues. Germline V lookup: CDR1 LNHDA, CDR2 SQIVND (reference sequence). The CDR3 DNA reads as TGTGCCAGTAGTATACAAATCAAAAGCGGTCAGCCCCAGCATTTT. Protein product: CASSIQIKSGQPQHF. The variable domain in full, completed from reference TRBV19 and TRBJ1-5, reads DGGITQSPKYLFRKEGQNVTLSCEQNLNHDAMYWYRQDPGQGLRLIYYSQIVNDFQKGDIAEGYSVSREKKESFPLTVTSAQKNPTAFYLCASSIQIKSGQPQHFGDGTRLSIL.

This clone was observed a single time. The chain has TRBV11-3 and TRBJ2-1; 8 nucleotides line up with TRBD2. V dropped 5 bases and J dropped 1; count of bases not matched to a gene: 10. The CDR3 loop spans 17 amino acids. Germline V CDR1 and CDR2: SGHNT, YENEEA. This CDR3 is CASSHGAGGASYNEQFF. DNA of the CDR3: TGTGCCAGCAGCCACGGGGCGGGGGGCGCGTCCTACAATGAGCAGTTCTTC.

The V gene is TRBV5-1, the J gene TRBJ2-2; TRBD1 agrees at 7 bases. Trimming at V came to 4 bases and at J to 4 bases, leaving 7 bases not matched to a gene. Per the germline V gene, CDR1 is SGHRS and CDR2 is YFSETQ. The CDR3 is made up of 15 amino acids. The CDR3 DNA follows: TGCGCCAGCAGCCCACAGGGGATATCCACCGGGGAGCTGTTTTTT. Translated: CASSPQGISTGELFF.

This clone was seen just once. The V call is TRBV30, the J call TRBJ1-1; perhaps TRBD1 as D (6 bases). Germline values: CDR1 GTSNPN, CDR2 SVGIG (reference sequence). The CDR3 has 15 amino acids. The V end was cut by 0 bases, the J end by 6 bases, with 17 bases between. DNA for the CDR3: TGTGCCTGGAGTGTAAGTAGACAGGCCAGGGCTGAAGCTTTCTTT. Its translation is CAWSVSRQARAEAFF. Using reference TRBV30 and TRBJ1-1 for the parts outside the CDR3, the full variable domain is SQTIHQWPATLVQPVGSPLSLECTVEGTSNPNLYWYRQAAGRGLQLLFYSVGIGQISSEVPQNLSASRPQDRQFILSSKKLLLSDSGFYLCAWSVSRQARAEAFFGQGTRLTVV.

The CDR3 coding sequence is TGCGCCAGCAGCTCACAACAGGGGAGAGACGAGGAGGCTTTCTTT. It codes for CASSSQQGRDEEAFF. J is TRBJ1-1 and V is TRBV5-1, with TRBD1 matching 7 bases. The germline V gene has CDR1 SGHRS and CDR2 YFSETQ. There are 15 residues in the CDR3. V trimming: 3 bases; J trimming: 11 bases; junction bases outside the gene matches: 16.

Only one count was recorded for this clone. This rearrangement joins TRBV5-1 to TRBJ1-1; perhaps TRBD1 as D (5 bases). The CDR3 runs 12 residues. Looked up from germline, CDR1 is SGHRS and CDR2 is YFSETQ. V was trimmed by 2 bases and J by 7 bases, leaving 9 bases between them. The chain's CDR3 is CASSFQGFEAFF. The CDR3 DNA is TGCGCCAGCAGCTTTCAGGGCTTTGAAGCTTTCTTT. The whole variable domain, filled in from reference TRBV5-1 and TRBJ1-1, reads KAGVTQTPRYLIKTRGQQVTLSCSPISGHRSVSWYQQTPGQGLQFLFEYFSETQRNKGNFPGRFSGRQFSNSRSEMNVSTLELGDSALYLCASSFQGFEAFFGQGTRLTVV.

This chain connects TRBV5-1 to TRBJ1-1; TRBD1 agrees at 7 bases. Germline CDR1 SGHRS, CDR2 YFSETQ. The junction had 13 bases not matched to a gene; V was cut back by 7 bases and J by 1 base. There are 16 residues in the CDR3. As DNA, the CDR3 is TGCGCCAGCGATACAGGGGCCGCCGCCTCGAACACTGAAGCTTTCTTT. Encoded protein: CASDTGAAASNTEAFF. The full variable domain, its missing parts supplied by reference TRBV5-1 and TRBJ1-1, is KAGVTQTPRYLIKTRGQQVTLSCSPISGHRSVSWYQQTPGQGLQFLFEYFSETQRNKGNFPGRFSGRQFSNSRSEMNVSTLELGDSALYLCASDTGAAASNTEAFFGQGTRLTVV.

This chain links TRBV15 with TRBJ2-5, with D perhaps matching TRBD2 (6 bases). Trimming removed 1 base at V and 3 bases at J, with 6 bases between. The CDR3 covers 13 residues. Germline lookup yields CDR1 LNHNV and CDR2 YYDKDF (reference sequence). For the CDR3, the DNA is TGTGCCACCAGCAGAGGGGGGGAAGAGACCCAGTACTTC. This codes for CATSRGGEETQYF.

This chain joins TRBV29-1 and TRBJ1-2, with D unclear. CDR3 length equals 12 residues. Germline CDR1 reads SQVTM; CDR2 reads ANQGSEA. The DNA for the CDR3 is TGCAGGTTTGCGTACTTTTTCTATGGCTACACCTTC. The encoded protein is CRFAYFFYGYTF.

This clone has a single count. The CDR3 nucleotides read TGCAGCGTTTCGGACAGGGGGCGGCCTAATGAAAAACTGTTTTTT. It codes for CSVSDRGRPNEKLFF. This chain uses TRBV29-1 with TRBJ1-4, with 11 bases that match TRBD1. CDR3 size: 15 residues. Looked up from germline, CDR1 is SQVTM and CDR2 is ANQGSEA. V shed 5 bases, J shed 3 bases, and the junction held 5 bases outside the gene matches.

The DNA for the CDR3 is TGTGCCAGTAGTAAAGGGGGAATCCCCTTATACAATGAGCAGTTCTTC. The encoded protein is CASSKGGIPLYNEQFF. The V gene is TRBV19, the J gene TRBJ2-1; D is perhaps TRBD1 (6 bases). The germline V gene has CDR1 LNHDA and CDR2 SQIVND (reference sequence). Trimming left V 4 bases short and J 4 bases short, with 17 bases between. The CDR3 contains 16 residues.

The gene calls are TRBV28 and TRBJ2-7; 8 bases fit TRBD1. Trimming took 4 bases from V and 2 from J; bases not matched to a gene: 10. The germline CDR1 and CDR2 sequences are MDHEN and SYDVKM. The CDR3 has 16 residues. The CDR3 DNA is TGTGCCAGCAGTTCCGCCCGGACAGGGATTCCCTACGAGCAGTACTTC. It encodes CASSSARTGIPYEQYF.